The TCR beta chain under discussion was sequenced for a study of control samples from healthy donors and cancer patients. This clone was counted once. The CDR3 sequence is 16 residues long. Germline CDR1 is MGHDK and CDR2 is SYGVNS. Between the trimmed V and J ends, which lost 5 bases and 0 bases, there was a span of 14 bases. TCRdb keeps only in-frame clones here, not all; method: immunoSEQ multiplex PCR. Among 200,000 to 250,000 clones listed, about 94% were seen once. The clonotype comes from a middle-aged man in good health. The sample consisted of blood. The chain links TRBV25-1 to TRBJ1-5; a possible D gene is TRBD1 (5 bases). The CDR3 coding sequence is TGTGCCAGCAGTCCGGTGGGTAGGGGTAGCAATCAGCCCCAGCATTTT. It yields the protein CASSPVGRGSNQPQHF.